What follows is one TCR beta chain and its context. Its matching antigen is unknown. At the DNA level, this CDR3 is encoded by other sequences in the same sample as well. DNA at about 200 ng, around 30,000 T cell genomes, went into sorted-subset replicate PCRs. TCRdb keeps only in-frame clones here, not all; method: immunoSEQ multiplex PCR. The profile shows around 510,000 clones, about 96% of them singletons. These data belong to a study of shared clonotypes between healthy human individuals. Turning to the study itself: Three CD4 naive, three CD4 memory, two CD8 naive and one CD8 memory plate were used per donor.

Overall study results and limits: It was anticipated that sequencing depth would influence how many clonotypes donors shared.

It was into CD45RA+ naive and CD45RA-negative memory subsets that the CD4+ cells were split. Trimming left V 0 bases short and J 0 bases short, with 0 bases between. The CDR3 is 13 amino acids. The germline CDR1 and CDR2 sequences are MNHEY and SVGAGI. V usage is TRBV6-5 and J usage is TRBJ1-5, with D unresolved. This sequence was found in a woman aged 30 to 39 in good health. The material sequenced was naive CD4+ T cells sorted from blood. Subset noted: CD45RA+ positively selected. CDR3 DNA sequence: TGTGCCAGCAGTTACTCTAGCAATCAGCCCCAGCATTTT. Translating gives CASSYSSNQPQHF.